The 18 T cell receptor beta chains below were found in one sample sequenced in a study of identical twins. TCRdb reprocessed the 5' RACE reads with MiXCR, giving one entry per CDR3 protein. The sample holds about 190,000 distinct CDR3 sequences, more than 15% seen once. This same sample was also taken into another study, of T cells expressing NK-cell markers.

Sequencing input: CD8+ T cells sorted from blood. The receptors originated from a woman aged 18-35 years in good health.

The chain combines TRBV20-1 with TRBJ2-4, with 9 bases identical to TRBD2. In germline, CDR1 is DFQATT, CDR2 SNEGSKA (reference sequence). The ends lost 2 bases at V and 3 bases at J; junction bases unmatched: 2. This CDR3 is 14 amino acids long. CDR3: CSARRLADKNIQYF. CDR3 DNA: TGCAGTGCTAGACGACTAGCGGACAAAAACATTCAGTACTTC.

A single count supports this clonotype. The V and J genes are TRBV3-1 and TRBJ2-7; D may match TRBD1 or TRBD2 (5 bases each). Germline V gene lookup returns CDR1 LGHDT and CDR2 YNNKEL (reference sequence). Between the trimmed V and J ends, which lost 3 bases and 2 bases, there was a span of 14 bases. This CDR3 has 15 residues. The CDR3 bases are TGTGCCAGCAGCCAGGGCCCCGGGACGACCTACGAGCAGTACTTC. It codes for CASSQGPGTTYEQYF.

A few counts support this clonotype. V usage is TRBV12-3 or TRBV12-4 and J usage is TRBJ1-2; a weak D match, TRBD1 (5 bases). CDR3 length equals 12 residues. V dropped 4 bases and J dropped 5 bases, with 8 bases sitting between them. The CDR3 is CASSSTGYGYTF. For the CDR3, the DNA is TGTGCCAGCAGTTCAACAGGTTATGGCTACACCTTC.

This clonotype was picked up a small number of times. The chain couples TRBV7-8 to TRBJ1-1; 7 nucleotides match TRBD1. J was trimmed by 6 bases and V by 1 base; bases with no gene match: 5. Germline V gives CDR1 SGHVS, CDR2 FQNEAQ. The CDR3 is made up of 14 amino acids. The CDR3 sequence is CASSLGRGSAEAFF. CDR3 nucleotide sequence: TGTGCCAGCAGCTTAGGCAGGGGGAGTGCTGAAGCTTTCTTT.

Only a few counts were recorded for this clonotype. V is TRBV12-3 or TRBV12-4 and J is TRBJ2-7; D is ambiguous. V lost 1 base and J 6 bases, leaving 13 bases between the germline ends. The CDR3 contains 14 residues. This CDR3 reads CASSLGTLLSEQYF. As DNA, the CDR3 is TGTGCCAGCAGTTTAGGGACCTTACTAAGCGAGCAGTACTTC.

This clonotype was counted many times. This chain uses TRBV30 with TRBJ2-7, with a weak D call TRBD1 (7 bases). The germline gives CDR1 GTSNPN, CDR2 SVGIG (reference sequence). The CDR3 runs 14 residues. Trimming took 2 bases from V and 6 from J, leaving 17 bases between them. This CDR3 reads CAWSSGGLPAEQYF. CDR3 DNA sequence: TGTGCCTGGAGTTCAGGGGGACTCCCAGCCGAGCAGTACTTC.

Only a few counts were recorded for this clonotype. This chain uses TRBV5-6 with TRBJ1-1, with D possibly matching TRBD1 (6 bases). Germline V gene sequence: CDR1 SGHDT, CDR2 YYEEEE. V dropped 4 bases and J dropped 5 bases, with 12 bases sitting between them. This CDR3 spans 13 amino acids. The CDR3 is CASSPAGVTEAFF. The CDR3 nucleotides are TGTGCCAGCAGCCCCGCAGGGGTGACTGAAGCTTTCTTT.

The genes are TRBV3-1 and TRBJ2-1; 8 nucleotides align to TRBD1. Germline CDR1 LGHDT, CDR2 YNNKEL (reference sequence). The V gene end was trimmed by 5 bases and the J gene end by 1 base; junction bases not matched to a gene: 7. This CDR3 has 16 amino acids. CDR3 sequence: CASSAQGANSYNEQFF. The CDR3 bases are TGTGCCAGCAGCGCGCAGGGGGCGAATTCCTACAATGAGCAGTTCTTC.

The CDR3 bases are TGCGCCAGCAGTGAGGGGGGGTCCGGGGCCAACGTCCTGACTTTC. Encoded protein: CASSEGGSGANVLTF. The genes are TRBV10-2 and TRBJ2-6; D might be TRBD2 (6 bases). The CDR3 has 15 residues. V was trimmed by 2 bases and J by 4 bases, leaving 9 bases between them. Per the germline V gene, CDR1 is WSHSY and CDR2 is SAAADI.

The chain uses TRBV28 and TRBJ2-5; 7 bases align to TRBD1. The J segment lost 3 bases and the V segment lost 6 bases, leaving 13 bases of the junction unmatched. The CDR3 consists of 16 residues. Germline V gives CDR1 MDHEN, CDR2 SYDVKM. The CDR3 DNA follows: TGTGCCAGCAGACACCTCCGGGACAGATTAGAAGAGACCCAGTACTTC. It codes for CASRHLRDRLEETQYF.

The chain joins TRBV6-1 to TRBJ1-5; D is unclear. Germline CDR1 MNHNS, CDR2 SASEGT. The V end was cut by 2 bases, the J end by 0 bases, with 11 bases between. The CDR3 is 16 residues long. The DNA for the CDR3 is TGTGCCAGCAGTGAAAGTCCCGGAGATAGCAATCAGCCCCAGCATTTT. It specifies CASSESPGDSNQPQHF.

In its sample, this clonotype was seen many times. The gene calls are TRBV28 and TRBJ2-1; D is undetermined. This CDR3 is 15 amino acids long. Germline CDR1 is MDHEN and CDR2 is SYDVKM. Between the trimmed V and J ends, which lost 6 bases and 0 bases, there was a span of 12 bases. CDR3 in DNA: TGTGCCAGCAGGCACGGGCAGAGCTCCTACAATGAGCAGTTCTTC. The encoded protein is CASRHGQSSYNEQFF.

This clonotype was seen more than once but under ten times. This rearrangement joins TRBV6-4 to TRBJ2-3; D unresolved. This CDR3 region has 13 residues. The ends were cut back, 6 bases at V and 2 bases at J, with 9 bases in the middle. The germline CDR1 and CDR2 sequences are MRHNA and SNTAGT. CDR3 in DNA: TGTGCCAGCAGCGACCACCTCACAGATACGCAGTATTTT. Its protein product is CASSDHLTDTQYF.

This clonotype was seen a handful of times. The chain couples TRBV7-9 to TRBJ2-3, with 13 bases aligning to TRBD2. Germline V gene sequence: CDR1 SEHNR, CDR2 FQNEAQ (reference sequence). This CDR3 contains 17 residues. V lost 5 bases, J lost 0 bases, and 5 bases stayed unmatched. Written as DNA, the CDR3 is TGTGCCAGCAGCGGACTAGCGGGGGTTACTAGCACAGATACGCAGTATTTT. Translating it yields CASSGLAGVTSTDTQYF. The full variable domain, in which reference TRBV7-9 and TRBJ2-3 provide the parts outside the CDR3, is DTGVSQNPRHKITKRGQNVTFRCDPISEHNRLYWYRQTLGQGPEFLTYFQNEAQLEKSRLLSDRFSAERPKGSFSTLEIQRTEQGDSAMYLCASSGLAGVTSTDTQYFGPGTRLTVL.

This chain uses TRBV7-9 with TRBJ2-7, with D perhaps matching TRBD1 or TRBD2 (5 bases each). This CDR3 contains 12 residues. Per the germline V gene, CDR1 is SEHNR and CDR2 is FQNEAQ (reference sequence). The V end lost 5 bases, the J end lost 7 bases, and 12 bases lay between the germline ends. The CDR3 reads CASSPKWGEQYF. The CDR3 DNA sequence: TGTGCCAGCAGCCCCAAGTGGGGGGAGCAGTACTTC.

A few counts support this clonotype. The gene calls are TRBV4-1 and TRBJ1-2, with D tentatively TRBD1 (6 bases). The CDR3 is made up of 14 amino acids. Deletions cut 4 bases from V and 3 bases from J, with 12 bases between. From germline, CDR1 is MGHRA and CDR2 YSYEKL. This chain's CDR3 is CASSPRQDYYGYTF. For the CDR3, the DNA is TGCGCCAGCAGCCCCAGACAGGATTACTATGGCTACACCTTC.

This clonotype was picked up a small number of times. V gene TRBV7-6 combines with J gene TRBJ1-1; D is perhaps TRBD1 (6 bases). Trimming pared 4 bases from V and 5 bases from J, leaving 17 bases between. This CDR3 is built from 15 residues. Germline lookup yields CDR1 SGHVS and CDR2 FNYEAQ. CDR3: CASSSGWGPGTEAFF. CDR3 nucleotides: TGTGCCAGCAGCTCAGGGTGGGGGCCGGGGACTGAAGCTTTCTTT.

This clonotype was seen just once. The chain employs TRBV5-1 and TRBJ2-5; D is ambiguous. This CDR3 spans 13 amino acids. Germline CDR1 and CDR2: SGHRS and YFSETQ. Trimming cost V 7 bases and J 0 bases, with 10 bases left between them. CDR3 sequence (DNA): TGCGCCAGCGTGGGCCGAGACCAAGAGACCCAGTACTTC. It codes for CASVGRDQETQYF.